These T cell receptor beta chains were read from a single sample in a study of T cells in Graves' hyperthyroidism and ophthalmopathy. In TCRdb, the multiplex PCR reads were re-called with MiXCR into one record per CDR3 protein. Of about 320,000 distinct CDR3 sequences listed, approximately 16% are singletons. Sequenced material: blood. These TCRs come from a man under 40 with Graves' hyperthyroidism. The CDR3 runs from the conserved cysteine through the conserved F or W. Each record gives: J gene, D gene, V gene, CDR3 length, clone size, CDR3 protein, CDR3 DNA. A D gene is named only where the DNA matches it firmly. Clone size is not always given. Where it is, it says once, few, many or a class for expanded clones.

TRBJ2-2 | - | TRBV12-3/TRBV12-4 | 14 | many | CASTLPGQTGELFF | TGTGCCAGCACCCTCCCCGGACAGACCGGGGAGCTGTTTTTT
TRBJ2-2 | TRBD2 | TRBV4-2 | 19 | - | CASSHPIWELAGGAGELFF | TGTGCCAGCAGCCATCCTATCTGGGAACTAGCGGGAGGGGCCGGGGAGCTGTTTTTT
TRBJ1-5 | - | TRBV7-4 | 14 | many | CASSLRHFNQPQHF | TGTGCCAGCAGCTTACGGCACTTCAATCAGCCCCAGCATTTT
TRBJ1-2 | - | TRBV6-1 | 13 | few | CASSDMTIRQDTF | TGTGCCAGCAGTGACATGACGATCCGACAGGACACCTTC
TRBJ1-1 | TRBD1 | TRBV18 | 13 | many | CASSPPGQDEAFF | TGTGCCAGCTCACCACCGGGACAGGACGAAGCTTTCTTT
TRBJ2-7 | - | TRBV12-3/TRBV12-4 | 14 | - | CASTLQGTLHEQYF | TGTGCCAGCACGTTGCAGGGTACCCTACACGAGCAGTACTTC
TRBJ1-6 | - | TRBV7-3 | 14 | few | CASSHRPFRSPLHF | TGTGCCAGCAGCCACCGACCCTTTCGATCACCCCTCCACTTT
TRBJ2-7 | TRBD1 | TRBV10-3 | 14 | - | CAISMGDRPYEQYF | TGTGCCATCAGTATGGGGGACAGACCCTACGAGCAGTACTTC
TRBJ1-2 | - | TRBV7-2 | 14 | many | CASSSMIGGYGYTF | TGTGCCAGCAGCTCAATGATAGGGGGCTATGGCTACACCTTC
TRBJ1-4 | - | TRBV7-2 | 16 | - | CASSPGGRATNEKLFF | TGTGCCAGCTCTCCTGGCGGGCGGGCAACTAATGAAAAACTGTTTTTT
TRBJ2-1 | - | TRBV5-6 | 15 | few | CASSFLGDSNNEQFF | TGTGCCAGCAGCTTTTTGGGGGATTCGAACAATGAGCAGTTCTTC
TRBJ2-7 | - | TRBV11-2 | 14 | once | CASSLQSAFYEQYF | TGTGCCAGCAGCCTGCAGAGCGCCTTCTACGAGCAGTACTTC
TRBJ2-3 | - | TRBV29-1 | 13 | few | CSVELRATDTQYF | TGCAGCGTTGAATTGCGGGCTACAGATACGCAGTATTTT
TRBJ2-3 | - | TRBV6-1 | 14 | - | CASRSTQGTDTQYF | TGTGCCAGCAGGTCCACCCAGGGCACAGATACGCAGTATTTT
TRBJ1-3 | - | TRBV2 | 15 | many | CASRKRDISGNTIYF | TGTGCCAGCAGGAAAAGGGACATCTCTGGAAACACCATATATTTT
TRBJ2-1 | - | TRBV30 | 13 | many | CAWSRTAMGEQFF | TGTGCCTGGAGTCGGACCGCCATGGGTGAGCAGTTCTTC
TRBJ2-4 | TRBD1 | TRBV11-2 | 16 | - | CASSLRGQGAIDIQYF | TGTGCCAGCAGCTTACGAGGACAGGGGGCGATAGACATTCAGTACTTC
TRBJ2-1 | TRBD2 | TRBV7-2 | 16 | - | CASSSLTSGNYNEQFF | TGTGCCAGCAGCTCCCTCACTAGCGGGAATTACAATGAGCAGTTCTTC
TRBJ2-3 | - | TRBV20-1 | 16 | few | CSARDTRGDSTDTQYF | TGCAGTGCTAGAGATACGAGGGGCGATAGCACAGATACGCAGTATTTT
TRBJ2-1 | - | TRBV19 | 11 | - | CASRLDHEQFF | TGTGCCAGCCGCCTGGACCATGAGCAGTTCTTC
TRBJ1-1 | TRBD1 | TRBV6-5 | 17 | many | CASSYRTGGYMNTEAFF | TGTGCCAGCAGTTATCGGACAGGAGGTTACATGAACACTGAAGCTTTCTTT
TRBJ2-3 | - | TRBV6-1 | 15 | - | CASSSGSASTDTQYF | TGTGCCAGCAGTAGCGGTAGCGCCAGCACAGATACGCAGTATTTT
TRBJ2-5 | - | TRBV11-2 | 14 | many | CASSLETGQETQYF | TGTGCCAGCAGCTTAGAAACAGGGCAAGAGACCCAGTACTTC
TRBJ2-6 | - | TRBV12-3/TRBV12-4 | 15 | many | CASRVGGAGANVLTF | TGTGCCAGCAGAGTAGGGGGAGCCGGGGCCAACGTCCTGACTTTC
TRBJ2-1 | TRBD1 | TRBV2 | 13 | few | CATGTGGFNEQFF | TGTGCCACCGGGACAGGGGGTTTTAATGAGCAGTTCTTC
TRBJ2-3 | - | TRBV30 | 15 | many | CAWSALARDTDTQYF | TGTGCCTGGAGCGCTCTAGCGAGGGATACAGATACGCAGTATTTT
TRBJ2-1 | - | TRBV20-1 | 12 | - | CSARRGSDEQFF | TGCAGTGCTCGCAGAGGGTCCGATGAGCAGTTCTTC
TRBJ2-1 | TRBD2 | TRBV28 | 18 | - | CASSSLLLSGSWYNEQFF | TGTGCCAGCAGTTCCCTCCTCCTTAGCGGGAGTTGGTACAATGAGCAGTTCTTC